The sample holds many counts of the clone carrying this TCR beta chain. The antigen remains undetermined. The data belong to a study of early T cells in non-severe SARS-CoV-2 infection. The library protocol tagged individual cDNA molecules with unique molecular identifiers. TCRdb reprocessed the 5' RACE reads with MiXCR, giving one entry per CDR3 protein. The sample has about 48,000 distinct CDR3 sequences; 8.5% to 10% are singletons. The CDR3 contains 18 residues. Germline assignment: CDR1 SGHRS and CDR2 YFSETQ. The germline V and J ends were trimmed by 2 bases and 1 base, with 21 bases remaining between them. The study, taken as a whole, reports: The matching step, a VDJdb search, favored anti-spike CD8 responses and missed private and CD4 specificities.

The chain is built from TRBV5-1 and TRBJ1-1, with D tentatively TRBD1 (5 bases). Material: whole blood. This sequence was found in an adult who was a healthcare worker with PCR-confirmed SARS-CoV-2 infection or an uninfected control (not recorded which). The CDR3 region is CASSFDHHPGEENTEAFF. The DNA for the CDR3 is TGCGCCAGCAGCTTCGACCACCACCCGGGGGAGGAGAACACTGAAGCTTTCTTT.